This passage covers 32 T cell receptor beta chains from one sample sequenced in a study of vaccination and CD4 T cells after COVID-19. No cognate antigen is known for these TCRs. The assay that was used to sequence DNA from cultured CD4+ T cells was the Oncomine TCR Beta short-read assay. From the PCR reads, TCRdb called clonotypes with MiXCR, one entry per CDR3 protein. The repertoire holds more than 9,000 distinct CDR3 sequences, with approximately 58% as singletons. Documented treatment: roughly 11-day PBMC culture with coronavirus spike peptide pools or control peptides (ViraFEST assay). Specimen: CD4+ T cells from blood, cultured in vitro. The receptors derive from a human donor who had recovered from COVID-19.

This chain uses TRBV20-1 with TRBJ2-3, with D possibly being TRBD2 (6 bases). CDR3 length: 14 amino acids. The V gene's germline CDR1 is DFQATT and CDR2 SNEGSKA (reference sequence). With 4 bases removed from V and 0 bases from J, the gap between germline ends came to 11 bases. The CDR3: CSATRAGSTDTQYF. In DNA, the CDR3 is TGCAGTGCTACCCGAGCGGGTAGCACAGATACGCAGTATTTT.

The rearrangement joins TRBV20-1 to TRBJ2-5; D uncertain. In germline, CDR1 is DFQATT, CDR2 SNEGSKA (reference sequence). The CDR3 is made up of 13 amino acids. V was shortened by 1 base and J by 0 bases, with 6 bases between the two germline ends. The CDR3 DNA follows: TGCAGTGCTAGAGGTTTATACCAAGAGACCCAGTACTTC. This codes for CSARGLYQETQYF.

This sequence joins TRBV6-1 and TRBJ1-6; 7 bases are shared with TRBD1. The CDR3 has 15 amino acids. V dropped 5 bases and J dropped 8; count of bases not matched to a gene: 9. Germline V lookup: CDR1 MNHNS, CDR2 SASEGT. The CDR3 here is CASSRTGLVDSPLHF. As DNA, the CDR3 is TGTGCCAGCAGTCGGACAGGCTTAGTGGATTCACCCCTCCACTTT.

CDR3 in amino acids: CASSLTGDPYEQYF. CDR3 sequence (DNA): TGTGCCAGCAGCCTGACAGGGGATCCCTACGAGCAGTACTTC. The rearrangement uses TRBV28 and TRBJ2-7; TRBD1 matches 8 bases. J lost 2 bases, V lost 6 bases, and 6 bases had no gene match. The CDR3 has 14 amino acids. Germline-derived CDR1 and CDR2 are MDHEN and SYDVKM. The full variable domain, its missing parts supplied by reference TRBV28 and TRBJ2-7, is DVKVTQSSRYLVKRTGEKVFLECVQDMDHENMFWYRQDPGLGLRLIYFSYDVKMKEKGDIPEGYSVSREKKERFSLILESASTNQTSMYLCASSLTGDPYEQYFGPGTRLTVT.

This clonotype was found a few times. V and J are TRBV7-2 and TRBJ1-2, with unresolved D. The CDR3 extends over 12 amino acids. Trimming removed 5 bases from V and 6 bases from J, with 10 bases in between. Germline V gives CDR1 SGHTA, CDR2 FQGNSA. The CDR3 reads CASSEVGDGYTF. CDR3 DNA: TGTGCCAGCAGCGAAGTGGGCGATGGCTACACCTTC.

CDR3 sequence: CASSKVRTRKYF. The CDR3 nucleotides are TGTGCCAGCAGCAAAGTACGAACCCGCAAGTACTTC. The chain combines TRBV21-1 with TRBJ2-7; TRBD2 is the table's D call, not checked against the DNA. TRBV21-1 is flagged as a pseudogene. The CDR3 contains 12 residues.

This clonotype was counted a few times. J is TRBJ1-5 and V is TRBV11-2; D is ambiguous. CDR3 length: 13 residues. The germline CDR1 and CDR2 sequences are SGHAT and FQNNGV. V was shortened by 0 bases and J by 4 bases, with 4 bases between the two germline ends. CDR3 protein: CASSLDANQPQHF. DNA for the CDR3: TGTGCCAGCAGCTTAGATGCGAATCAGCCCCAGCATTTT.

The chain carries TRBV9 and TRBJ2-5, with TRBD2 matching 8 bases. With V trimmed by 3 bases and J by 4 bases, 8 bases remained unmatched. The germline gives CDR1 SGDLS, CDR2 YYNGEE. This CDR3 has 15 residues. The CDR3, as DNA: TGTGCCAGCAGCGGGGGGGTGCTAGCGGGAGAGACCCAGTACTTC. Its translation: CASSGGVLAGETQYF.

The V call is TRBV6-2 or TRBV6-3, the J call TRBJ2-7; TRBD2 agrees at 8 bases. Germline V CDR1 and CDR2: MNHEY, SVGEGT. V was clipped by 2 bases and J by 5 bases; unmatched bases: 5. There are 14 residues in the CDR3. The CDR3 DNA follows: TGTGCCAGCAGTTACCCGGGGGGGAGGGACGAGCAGTACTTC. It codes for CASSYPGGRDEQYF.

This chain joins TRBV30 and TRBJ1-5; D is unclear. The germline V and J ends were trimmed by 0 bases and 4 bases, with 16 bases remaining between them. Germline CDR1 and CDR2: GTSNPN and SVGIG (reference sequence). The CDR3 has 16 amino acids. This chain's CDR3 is CAWSVRAAGGNQPQHF. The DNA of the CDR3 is TGTGCCTGGAGTGTAAGGGCAGCTGGCGGAAATCAGCCCCAGCATTTT.

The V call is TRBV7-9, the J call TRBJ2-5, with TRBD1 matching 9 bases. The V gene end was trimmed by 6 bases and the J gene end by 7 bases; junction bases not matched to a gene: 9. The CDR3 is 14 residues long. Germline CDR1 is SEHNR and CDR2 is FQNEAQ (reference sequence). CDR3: CASRYRGREGTQYF. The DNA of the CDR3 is TGTGCCAGCAGATACAGGGGGCGCGAGGGGACCCAGTACTTC.

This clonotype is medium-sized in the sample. The CDR3 region is CASSEPRTADTQYF. CDR3 sequence (DNA): TGCGCCAGCAGTGAGCCCAGGACGGCTGATACGCAGTATTTT. V and J are TRBV10-1 and TRBJ2-3; no clear D gene. Trimming took 2 bases from V and 6 from J, leaving 12 bases between them. This CDR3 region has 14 residues. Looked up from germline, CDR1 is WNHNN and CDR2 is SYGVQD (reference sequence).

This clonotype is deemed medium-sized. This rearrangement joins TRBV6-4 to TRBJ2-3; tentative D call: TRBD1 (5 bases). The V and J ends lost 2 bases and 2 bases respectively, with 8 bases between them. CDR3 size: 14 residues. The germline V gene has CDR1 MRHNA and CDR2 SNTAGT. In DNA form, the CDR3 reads TGTGCCAGCAGTGACAGGGGAACCACAGATACGCAGTATTTT. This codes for CASSDRGTTDTQYF.

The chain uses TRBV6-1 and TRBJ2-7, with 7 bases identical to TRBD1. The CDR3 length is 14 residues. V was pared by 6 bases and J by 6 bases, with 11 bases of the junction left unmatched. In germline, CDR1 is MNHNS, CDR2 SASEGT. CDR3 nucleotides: TGTGCCAGCAGACCCGACAGGGAGATAGGCGAGCAGTACTTC. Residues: CASRPDREIGEQYF.

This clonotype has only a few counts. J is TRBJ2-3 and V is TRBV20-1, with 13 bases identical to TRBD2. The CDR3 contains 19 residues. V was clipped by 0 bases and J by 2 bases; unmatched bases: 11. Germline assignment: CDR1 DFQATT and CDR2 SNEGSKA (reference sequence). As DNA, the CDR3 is TGCAGTGCTAGAGATCGGGGGACTAGCGGGACGACCACCACAGATACGCAGTATTTT. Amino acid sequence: CSARDRGTSGTTTTDTQYF.

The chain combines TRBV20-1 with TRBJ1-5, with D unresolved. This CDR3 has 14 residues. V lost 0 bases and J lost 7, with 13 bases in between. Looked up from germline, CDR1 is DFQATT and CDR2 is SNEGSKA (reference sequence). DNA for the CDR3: TGCAGTGCTAGAGATCTGAGGAGTGGACAGCCCCAGCATTTT. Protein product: CSARDLRSGQPQHF.

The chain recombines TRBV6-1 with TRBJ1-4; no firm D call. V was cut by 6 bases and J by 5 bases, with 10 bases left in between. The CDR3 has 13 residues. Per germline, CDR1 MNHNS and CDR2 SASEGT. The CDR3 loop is CASRESDNEKLFF. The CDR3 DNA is TGTGCCAGCAGGGAGAGCGACAATGAAAAACTGTTTTTT.

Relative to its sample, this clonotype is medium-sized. The CDR3 coding sequence is TGCGCCAGCAGCCAAGCGGGAGGCCTGCAAGAGACCCAGTACTTC. It codes for CASSQAGGLQETQYF. The genes are TRBV4-1 and TRBJ2-5, with TRBD2 identical over 7 bases. The CDR3 runs 15 residues. Germline loops: CDR1 MGHRA, CDR2 YSYEKL. V was clipped by 1 base and J by 2 bases; unmatched bases: 4.

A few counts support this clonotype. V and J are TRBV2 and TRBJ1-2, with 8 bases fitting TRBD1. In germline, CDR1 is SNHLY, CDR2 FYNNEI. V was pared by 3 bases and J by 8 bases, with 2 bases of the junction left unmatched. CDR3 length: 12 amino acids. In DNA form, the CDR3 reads TGTGCCAGCAGTGACAGGGGGCGCGGCTACACCTTC. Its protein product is CASSDRGRGYTF.

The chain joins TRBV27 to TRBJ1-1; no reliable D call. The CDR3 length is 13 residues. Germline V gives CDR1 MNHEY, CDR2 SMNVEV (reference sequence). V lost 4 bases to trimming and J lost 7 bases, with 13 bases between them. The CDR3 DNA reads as TGTGCCAGCAGTTATCGTTCGAGGAGTGAAGCTTTCTTT. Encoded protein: CASSYRSRSEAFF.

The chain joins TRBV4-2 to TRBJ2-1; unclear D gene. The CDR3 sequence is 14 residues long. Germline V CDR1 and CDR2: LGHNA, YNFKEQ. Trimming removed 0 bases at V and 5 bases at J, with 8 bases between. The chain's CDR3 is CASSQEWTDNEQFF. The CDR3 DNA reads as TGTGCCAGCAGCCAAGAGTGGACGGACAATGAGCAGTTCTTC.

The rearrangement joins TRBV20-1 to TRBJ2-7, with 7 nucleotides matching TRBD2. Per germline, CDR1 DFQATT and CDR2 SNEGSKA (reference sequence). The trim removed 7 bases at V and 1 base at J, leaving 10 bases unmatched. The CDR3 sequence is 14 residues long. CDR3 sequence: CSGLERDYSYEQYF. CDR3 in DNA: TGCAGTGGCCTAGAACGGGACTATTCCTACGAGCAGTACTTC.

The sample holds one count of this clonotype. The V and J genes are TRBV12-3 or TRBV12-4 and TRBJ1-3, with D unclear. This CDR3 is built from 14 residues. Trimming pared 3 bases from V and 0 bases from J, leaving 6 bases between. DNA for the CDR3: TGTGCCAGCAGTTTCCCAAGCTCTGGAAACACCATATATTTT. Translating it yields CASSFPSSGNTIYF.

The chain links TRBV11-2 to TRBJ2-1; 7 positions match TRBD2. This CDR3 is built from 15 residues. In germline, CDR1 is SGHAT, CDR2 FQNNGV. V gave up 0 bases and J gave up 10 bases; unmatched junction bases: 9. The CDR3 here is CASSLDGTREGEQFF. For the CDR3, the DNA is TGTGCCAGCAGCTTAGACGGGACCAGGGAGGGGGAGCAGTTCTTC.

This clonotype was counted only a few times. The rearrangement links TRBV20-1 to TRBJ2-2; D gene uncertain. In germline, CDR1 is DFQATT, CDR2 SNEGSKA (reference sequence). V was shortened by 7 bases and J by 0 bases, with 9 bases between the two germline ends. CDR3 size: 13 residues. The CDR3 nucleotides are TGCAGTGGATCGGGCCCGAACACCGGGGAGCTGTTTTTT. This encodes CSGSGPNTGELFF.

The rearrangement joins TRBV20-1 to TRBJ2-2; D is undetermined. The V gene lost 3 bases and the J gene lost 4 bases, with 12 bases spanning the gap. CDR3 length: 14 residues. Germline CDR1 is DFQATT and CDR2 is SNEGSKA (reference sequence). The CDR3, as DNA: TGCAGTGCTAGTAAGGGATCTAGCACCGGGGAGCTGTTTTTT. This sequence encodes CSASKGSSTGELFF.

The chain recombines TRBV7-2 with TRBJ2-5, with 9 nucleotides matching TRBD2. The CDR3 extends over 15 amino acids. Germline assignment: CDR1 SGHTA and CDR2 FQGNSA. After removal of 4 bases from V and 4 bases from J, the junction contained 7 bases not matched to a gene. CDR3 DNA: TGTGCCAGCAGCTCAGATAGCGGGAGAGGAGAGACCCAGTACTTC. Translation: CASSSDSGRGETQYF.

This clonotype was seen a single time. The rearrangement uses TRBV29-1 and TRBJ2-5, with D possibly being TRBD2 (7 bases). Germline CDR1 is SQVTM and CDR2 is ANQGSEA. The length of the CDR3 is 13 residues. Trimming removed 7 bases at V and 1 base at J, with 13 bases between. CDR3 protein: CSGKGGGQETQYF. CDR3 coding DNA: TGCAGCGGGAAGGGGGGGGGCCAAGAGACCCAGTACTTC. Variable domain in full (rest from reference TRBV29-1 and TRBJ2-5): SAVISQKPSRDICQRGTSLTIQCQVDSQVTMMFWYRQQPGQSLTLIATANQGSEATYESGFVIDKFPISRPNLTFSTLTVSNMSPEDSSIYLCSGKGGGQETQYFGPGTRLLVL.

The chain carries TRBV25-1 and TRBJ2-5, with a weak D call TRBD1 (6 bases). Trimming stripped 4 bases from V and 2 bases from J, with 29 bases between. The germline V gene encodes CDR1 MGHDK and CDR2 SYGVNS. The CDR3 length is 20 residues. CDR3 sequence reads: CASSAWSGLSRRGPQETQYF. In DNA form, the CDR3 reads TGTGCCAGCAGTGCTTGGTCGGGGTTATCTCGCAGGGGACCACAAGAGACCCAGTACTTC.

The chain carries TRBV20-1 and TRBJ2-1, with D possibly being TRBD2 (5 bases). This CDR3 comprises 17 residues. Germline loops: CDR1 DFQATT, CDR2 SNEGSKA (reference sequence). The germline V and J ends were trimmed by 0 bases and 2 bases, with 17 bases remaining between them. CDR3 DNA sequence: TGCAGTGCTAGAGATGACACTAGTTCTGGGCCCTACAATGAGCAGTTCTTC. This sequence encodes CSARDDTSSGPYNEQFF.

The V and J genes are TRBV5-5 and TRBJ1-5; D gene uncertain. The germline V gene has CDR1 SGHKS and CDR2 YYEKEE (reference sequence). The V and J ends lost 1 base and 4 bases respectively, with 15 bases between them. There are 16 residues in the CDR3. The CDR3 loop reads CASSLRLGDGNQPQHF. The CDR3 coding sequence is TGTGCCAGCAGCTTGCGGCTCGGGGATGGTAATCAGCCCCAGCATTTT.

The CDR3 spells CSANQEGLAGGLGEQYF. CDR3 nucleotides: TGCAGTGCAAACCAAGAGGGACTAGCGGGAGGACTGGGCGAGCAGTACTTC. The chain combines TRBV20-1 with TRBJ2-7, with 15 bases matching TRBD2. Trimming at V came to 6 bases and at J to 6 bases, leaving 15 bases not matched to a gene. The CDR3 has 17 residues. The V gene's germline CDR1 is DFQATT and CDR2 SNEGSKA (reference sequence).